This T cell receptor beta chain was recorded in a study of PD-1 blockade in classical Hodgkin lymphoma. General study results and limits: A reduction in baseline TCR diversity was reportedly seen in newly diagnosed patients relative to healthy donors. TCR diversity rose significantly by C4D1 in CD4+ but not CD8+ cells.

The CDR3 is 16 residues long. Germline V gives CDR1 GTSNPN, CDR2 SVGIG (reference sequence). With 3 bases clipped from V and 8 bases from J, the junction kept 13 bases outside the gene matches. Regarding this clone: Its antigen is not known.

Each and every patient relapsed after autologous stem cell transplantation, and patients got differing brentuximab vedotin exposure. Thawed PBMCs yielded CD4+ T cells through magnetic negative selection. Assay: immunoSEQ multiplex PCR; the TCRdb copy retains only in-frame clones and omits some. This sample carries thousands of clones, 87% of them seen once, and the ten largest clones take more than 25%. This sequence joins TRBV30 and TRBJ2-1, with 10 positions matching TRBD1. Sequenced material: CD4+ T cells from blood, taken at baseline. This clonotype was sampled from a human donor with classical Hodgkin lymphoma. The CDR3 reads CAWSSTPGQGRHEQFF. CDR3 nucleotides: TGTGCCTGGAGCTCGACCCCGGGACAGGGGAGGCATGAGCAGTTCTTC.